This T cell receptor (beta chain) was sequenced for a study of CD8+CD57+ T cells in acquired aplastic anemia. Across the whole study: Yields of DNA that came from sorted CD4+ and CD8+ cells averaged around 3 ug. Findings and caveats of the study: The number of CD8+ CDR3 sequences shared by patients and controls was roughly 31.

Comments on this clonotype: Antigen: not known.

TCR beta VDJ and CDR3 profiling used genomic DNA as template. TCRdb re-called the reads with MiXCR, one entry per CDR3 protein. The sample includes 150,000 to 200,000 distinct CDR3 sequences, approximately 51% of them seen just once. The CDR3 extends over 12 amino acids. Trimming took 11 bases from V and 6 from J; bases not matched to a gene: 5. Germline V CDR1 and CDR2: SGHAT, FQNNGV. By flow cytometry, patients selected for sequencing had shown an expansion of CD8+CD57+ cells. V gene TRBV11-2 combines with J gene TRBJ2-1; TRBD1 matches 9 bases. This clonotype was sampled from a human donor with aplastic anemia. Material: sorted CD4+, CD8+, or CD8+CD57+ T cells (not recorded which) from PBMCs. The CDR3 spells CASGTGINEQFF. CDR3 sequence (DNA): TGTGCCTCCGGGACAGGGATCAATGAGCAGTTCTTC.